In this sample, the clone carrying this T cell receptor beta chain turned up once. The CDR3 has 17 amino acids. V was pared by 3 bases and J by 6 bases, with 12 bases of the junction left unmatched. CDR1 SGHTA and CDR2 FQGNSA come from the germline V gene. Repertoires were generated with immunoSEQ multiplex PCR, while TCRdb's copy carries only in-frame clones and drops some. The sample has about 180,000 clones, roughly 92% seen once; the top ten hold 1.4%. These data originate in a study of control samples from healthy donors and cancer patients. The rearrangement links TRBV7-2 to TRBJ2-1; 9 bases agree with TRBD2. The clonotype originates from a man aged 25 to 40 in good health. Sequencing used blood. CDR3 protein: CASSLGGRAARSNEQFF. For the CDR3, the DNA is TGTGCCAGCAGCTTGGGCGGGAGGGCCGCCCGAAGCAATGAGCAGTTCTTC. The full variable domain, in which reference TRBV7-2 and TRBJ2-1 provide the parts outside the CDR3, is GAGVSQSPSNKVTEKGKDVELRCDPISGHTALYWYRQSLGQGLEFLIYFQGNSAPDKSGLPSDRFSAERTGGSVSTLTIQRTQQEDSAVYLCASSLGGRAARSNEQFFGPGTRLTVL.